This TCR beta chain was recovered during a study of cytomegalovirus exposure and HLA in healthy donors. For the study at large: Counted in an early data release were approximately 85 million unique TCRs from HLA-typed donors.

The PCR used 60 Vbeta and 13 Jbeta primers. The method was immunoSEQ multiplex PCR; TCRdb's version includes in-frame clones alone and lacks a portion of them. The repertoire holds under 250,000 clones, with 70% to 90% as singletons. As to this clone: Its target is unknown.

Broader study findings: The authors listed around 150 TCR beta chains as cytomegalovirus-associated. Per a prior analysis, the majority of TCR beta V segments were productive roughly 87% or roughly 30% of the time.

The sequence was obtained from a girl aged 2 to 10 in good health and CMV-seronegative. The sample taken for sequencing was PBMCs.

The CDR3 is CASSQRLGDNEQFF. The CDR3 nucleotides are TGCGCCAGCAGTCAAAGGTTAGGGGACAATGAGCAGTTCTTC. The chain carries TRBV23-1 and TRBJ2-1, with a weak D call TRBD1 (5 bases). TRBV23-1 is identified as an open reading frame with a role that is uncertain. The V and J ends lost 2 bases and 5 bases respectively, with 10 bases between them. The CDR3 sequence is 14 residues long.